Shown below are 10 T cell receptor beta chains from a single sample sequenced in a study of T-cell reconstitution after alpha-beta-depleted transplantation in children. The TCRbeta library was prepared with unique molecular identifiers. TCRdb redid the calling of the PCR reads with MiXCR, one entry per CDR3 protein. In the table there are approximately 490,000 distinct CDR3 sequences, approximately 10% of which are singletons. Sequenced here: PBMCs, sampled before TCRalphabeta/CD19-depleted stem cell transplant. All receptors derive from a child aged 2-15 years with inherited bone marrow failure, due to receive a stem cell transplant.

For this clonotype: This CDR3 is missing its conserved last phenylalanine or tryptophan, likely due to a read error. The chain couples TRBV4-1 to TRBJ2-3, with 7 bases aligning to TRBD2. Germline values: CDR1 MGHRA, CDR2 YSYEKL. CDR3 length: 16 residues. V was pared by 0 bases and J by 4 bases, with 7 bases of the junction left unmatched. CDR3 protein: CASSQERGRGADTQYS. DNA of the CDR3: TGCGCCAGCAGCCAAGAACGGGGGAGGGGCGCAGATACGCAGTATTCT.

This clonotype appeared many times. The gene calls are TRBV20-1 and TRBJ2-7, with TRBD2 matching over 8 bases. Germline V gives CDR1 DFQATT, CDR2 SNEGSKA (reference sequence). The CDR3 contains 15 residues. Losses at the gene ends were 6 bases for V and 2 bases for J; bases not matched to a gene: 12. For the CDR3, the DNA is TGCAGTGCCAAAAGTTCTAGCGGGTTCACCTACGAGCAGTACTTC. Its protein product is CSAKSSSGFTYEQYF.

Details on this clonotype: Given a much more abundant clone one base away, this may be a read error. J is TRBJ2-7 and V is TRBV27; tentatively, D is TRBD1 (5 bases). Germline assignment: CDR1 MNHEY and CDR2 SMNVEV (reference sequence). CDR3 length equals 16 residues. CDR3 nucleotides: TGTGCCAGCAGTTGGGAAATGGGGCGTAATACCTACGAGCAGAACTTC. Its protein is CASSWEMGRNTYEQNF.

This clonotype showed up many times. The V and J genes are TRBV5-4 and TRBJ1-6; tentatively, D is TRBD1 (5 bases). Trimming cost V 3 bases and J 8 bases, with 12 bases left between them. The germline CDR1 and CDR2 sequences are SGHNT and YYREEE (reference sequence). The CDR3 is 14 residues long. This chain's CDR3 is CASSWGTDYSPLHF. CDR3 nucleotide sequence: TGTGCCAGCAGCTGGGGGACGGATTATTCACCCCTCCACTTT.

This clonotype was observed a handful of times. J is TRBJ2-7 and V is TRBV12-3 or TRBV12-4; D gene ambiguous. The CDR3 runs to 15 residues. V lost 5 bases to trimming and J lost 2 bases, with 16 bases between them. CDR3 in amino acids: CASSRSQQRTYEQYF. The CDR3 nucleotides read TGTGCCAGCAGTCGCTCCCAACAGAGGACCTACGAGCAGTACTTC.

The J gene is TRBJ1-1, the V gene TRBV7-8, with 7 bases aligning to TRBD1. V lost 5 bases to trimming and J lost 0 bases; unmatched junction nucleotides: 6. Looked up from germline, CDR1 is SGHVS and CDR2 is FQNEAQ. The CDR3 sequence is 15 residues long. The CDR3, as DNA: TGTGCCAGCAGCCCGGCTCAGGGGGTGAACACTGAAGCTTTCTTT. This sequence encodes CASSPAQGVNTEAFF.

This clonotype occurred many times. This sequence joins TRBV27 and TRBJ2-1, with D possibly being TRBD1 or TRBD2 (5 bases each). The CDR3 loop spans 11 amino acids. Looked up from germline, CDR1 is MNHEY and CDR2 is SMNVEV (reference sequence). Trimming stripped 3 bases from V and 15 bases from J, with 12 bases between. CDR3 nucleotides: TGTGCCAGCAGTTTGGGGACCCTTCGGTTCTTC. Encoded protein: CASSLGTLRFF.

Ten or more counts support this clonotype. The V and J genes are TRBV12-3 or TRBV12-4 and TRBJ2-5; no clear D. Between the trimmed V and J ends, which lost 4 bases and 1 base, there was a span of 7 bases. The CDR3 has 13 amino acids. CDR3 DNA sequence: TGTGCCAGCAGTTCGAACAGCCAAGAGACCCAGTACTTC. This sequence encodes CASSSNSQETQYF.

V usage is TRBV27 and J usage is TRBJ2-7; TRBD2 agrees at 9 bases. V was clipped by 2 bases and J by 2 bases; unmatched bases: 7. The CDR3 runs to 16 residues. CDR1 and CDR2 (germline): MNHEY, SMNVEV (reference sequence). The CDR3 DNA reads TGTGCCAGCAGTTTAATAGCGGGAGCGATCACCTACGAGCAGTACTTC. Translating it yields CASSLIAGAITYEQYF.

Ten or more counts support this clonotype. V usage is TRBV10-3 and J usage is TRBJ2-1; no clear D. This CDR3 has 14 amino acids. The germline V gene encodes CDR1 ENHRY and CDR2 SYGVKD. Trimming stripped 0 bases from V and 3 bases from J, with 6 bases between. In nucleotides, the CDR3 is TGTGCCATCAGTGAGTCCGTAGGCTACAATGAGCAGTTCTTC. Protein sequence: CAISESVGYNEQFF.